This record covers a single T cell receptor (beta chain). What it binds is not known. Samples each yielded at least 6 micrograms of total RNA. The sample is drawn from a study of blood T cells in healthy people across ages. PCR was performed a second time for about 7 to 11 cycles using a sample-barcoded 5' primer and a J-beta primer mix. Each cDNA was tagged by a template-switch adaptor containing 12 random nucleotides. Every sample gave at least 2.5 million paired-end reads containing CDR3. TCRdb recomputed calls from the 5' RACE reads with MiXCR, one row per CDR3 protein. In the table there are roughly 720,000 distinct CDR3 sequences, roughly 50% of which are singletons. The study's findings and limits: The diversity estimates, figures obtained from one million T cells, were considered underestimates.

Sequenced sample: blood. This TCR derives from a man aged 80 or over in good health.

The CDR3 sequence: CASSQGRGRYNEQFF. CDR3 nucleotides: TGTGCCAGCTCACAAGGGCGGGGCAGGTACAATGAGCAGTTCTTC. The chain couples TRBV3-1 to TRBJ2-1; possibly TRBD2 for D (6 bases). The ends were cut back, 8 bases at V and 4 bases at J, with 18 bases in the middle. CDR1 is LGHDT, CDR2 YNNKEL, per germline (reference sequence). The CDR3 is made up of 15 amino acids.